This T cell receptor (beta chain) comes out of a study of blood T cells in healthy people across ages. Findings and caveats of the study: Donors of long life had a larger count of naive CD4+ cells and greater diversity than aged donors. Estimated diversity, derived from one million T cells, was regarded as an underestimate.

Germline V gives CDR1 KGHDR, CDR2 SFDVKD. This CDR3 comprises 13 residues. Trimming removed 9 bases from V and 1 base from J, with 9 bases in between. Through a sample-barcoded 5' primer and a J-beta primer mix, a second PCR was run for roughly 7 to 12 cycles. TCRdb re-analysed the 5' RACE reads in MiXCR, keeping a single row per CDR3 protein. The data contain around 800,000 distinct CDR3 sequences, around half of them singletons. With respect to this clonotype: Its cognate antigen is unknown.

The clonotype comes from a man older than 75 in good health. The chain links TRBV24-1 to TRBJ1-5; D unresolved. The sample consisted of blood. CDR3 bases: TGTGCCACCCAAGTTGGAAGCAATCAGCCCCAGCATTTT. Protein product: CATQVGSNQPQHF.